What follows are 7 T cell receptor beta chains derived from one specimen sequenced in a study of T-cell memory formation after mild COVID-19. TCRdb recomputed calls from the 5' RACE reads with MiXCR, one row per CDR3 protein. The sample has approximately 200,000 distinct CDR3 sequences; roughly 16% are singletons. The sequenced material came from PBMCs or a T cell subset sorted from them (not recorded which). Every receptor here comes from an adult woman who had mild COVID-19 (a few samples of this study predate the infection). Cell type and time point are not known.

The gene calls are TRBV24-1 and TRBJ2-1, with D uncertain. The CDR3 consists of 15 residues. The ends were cut back, 3 bases at V and 4 bases at J, with 12 bases in the middle. The V gene's germline CDR1 is KGHDR and CDR2 SFDVKD. The CDR3 nucleotides read TGTGCCACCAGTGATGACGTCATTCCGTACAATGAGCAGTTCTTC. This gives the protein CATSDDVIPYNEQFF.

This chain links TRBV4-3 with TRBJ2-2; perhaps TRBD1 as D (6 bases). Germline V gene lookup returns CDR1 LGHNA and CDR2 YSLEER. V gave up 1 base and J gave up 5 bases, with 17 bases separating them. This CDR3 spans 17 amino acids. CDR3 coding DNA: TGCGCCAGCAGCCAAGCGGCCGTAGGGGGAGATACCGGGGAGCTGTTTTTT. Protein sequence: CASSQAAVGGDTGELFF.

This clonotype was seen a few times. The J gene is TRBJ1-1, the V gene TRBV7-9, with D possibly being TRBD1 (5 bases). V lost 5 bases to trimming and J lost 5 bases, with 27 bases between them. The CDR3 has 18 amino acids. Germline V CDR1 and CDR2: SEHNR, FQNEAQ (reference sequence). CDR3 nucleotide sequence: TGTGCCAGCAGCCGACTCATAGACAGTCGAAGGATTGAGACTGAAGCTTTCTTT. Its translation: CASSRLIDSRRIETEAFF.

This rearrangement joins TRBV6-5 to TRBJ1-1; D gene unclear. Deletions cut 4 bases from V and 1 base from J, with 1 base between. The CDR3 runs to 11 residues. CDR1 is MNHEY and CDR2 is SVGAGI in the germline V gene. The CDR3 sequence is CASSWNTEAFF. As DNA, the CDR3 is TGTGCCAGCAGTTGGAACACTGAAGCTTTCTTT.

The genes are TRBV9 and TRBJ1-2; D is unresolved. CDR1 is SGDLS, CDR2 YYNGEE, per germline. This CDR3 contains 13 residues. Trimming took off 5 bases at V and 2 bases at J, with 10 bases between the two ends. This CDR3 is CASSPDMNYGYTF. CDR3 nucleotides: TGTGCCAGCAGTCCCGACATGAACTATGGCTACACCTTC.

There are a few counts of this clonotype. This chain uses TRBV27 with TRBJ2-1; 11 positions agree with TRBD2. Germline lookup yields CDR1 MNHEY and CDR2 SMNVEV (reference sequence). Trimming took 0 bases from V and 0 from J; bases not matched to a gene: 7. The CDR3 totals 19 residues. The CDR3 DNA sequence: TGTGCCAGCAGTTTATCGAATCTAGCGGGAGGACCCTCCTACAATGAGCAGTTCTTC. It encodes CASSLSNLAGGPSYNEQFF.

This chain links TRBV5-6 with TRBJ1-1; D is unresolved. This CDR3 has 14 amino acids. The germline V gene has CDR1 SGHDT and CDR2 YYEEEE. V was cut by 3 bases and J by 1 base, with 10 bases left in between. CDR3 sequence (DNA): TGTGCCAGCAGCTCCCGACAAGCGAACACTGAAGCTTTCTTT. Its translation: CASSSRQANTEAFF.